The sequence of this TCR beta chain was determined in a study of cytomegalovirus exposure and HLA in healthy donors (dated by TCRdb to 2016 to 2017). Regarding the complete study: According to an earlier analysis of several hundred of the donors, some 170 million T cells yielded some 110 million unique TCR beta sequences and around 280 Gb of sequence data. Approximately 310 gigabases of sequencing data and approximately 93 million unique TCR sequences were included in an early release covering roughly 700 HLA-typed donors. Among the roughly 390 genotyped donors, around 81% belonged to the genetic ancestry cluster associated with self-reported Caucasian donors. The aim of the study was to test whether cataloging public T cell receptors could identify signatures of past pathogen exposure. The study profiled the T cell repertoires of hundreds of subjects by immunosequencing and related them to cytomegalovirus serostatus. In addition to the first cohort of 666 subjects, a separate validation cohort of 130 or so different subjects was used. High-throughput TCR immunosequencing, statistical association of individual TCRs with disease status, and machine learning were combined to predict cytomegalovirus infection status. A later analysis re-analyzed previously published TCR beta repertoires from 666 donors and added high-resolution HLA genotyping to study TCR occurrence patterns. The later analysis used no new phenotypic data to find candidate immune exposures, relying instead on TCR beta sequences and their occurrence across donors. To decide whether each TCR beta V gene segment behaved as functional or pseudogenic, an earlier analysis of fewer than 750 of the donors relied on high-throughput TCR beta sequencing. Donor age, sex, ethnicity and CMV serostatus were compiled alongside the repertoire data. Genome-wide SNP genotypes for about 55% of the roughly 670 donors were used in a later genetic analysis, which treated that subset as a discovery cohort. Every discovery cohort repertoire had been produced on one sequencing platform. Class I and class II HLA loci were covered by the typing at four-digit resolution. The number of typed donors differed by locus: roughly 629-640 for A, B, C, DRB1 and DQB1; about 520 for DQA1; approximately 600 for DPA1; and around 450 for DPB1. Roughly five DR-DQ haplotypes were handled as single units for association and clustering because linkage in the cohort was strong. Among roughly 400 genotyped donors of the cohort, an average of about 240,000 unique TCR beta nucleotide sequences were sequenced per donor, around 18% of them non-productive.

Findings and caveats that apply to the study as a whole: It was suggested by the authors that the approach could potentially be generalized to other disease states and immunological phenotypes. According to a later analysis, most CMV-associated TCR beta chains appeared to be HLA-restricted, and the HLA associations seemed to be driven largely by CMV exposure. When HLA alleles, especially DR and DQ, strongly co-occurred, TCR associations were difficult to assign to individual alleles. Because HLA typing was unavailable for some donors at each locus, only the typed subset was used in association tests. In a later analysis, 15,000 to 20,000 TCR beta sequences were associated with specific HLA alleles at a false discovery rate of 0.05. According to a later analysis, TCR association rates differed among HLA loci, with DRB1 alleles showing the most associated TCRs and HLA-C alleles showing the fewest. In an earlier analysis of around 600 of the donors, most TCR beta V segments were observed in productive rearrangements about 87% or about 30% of the time, broadly matching IMGT annotations. Compared with the roughly 710-donor mean, donors in an Asian-associated ancestry cluster had fewer N-insertions in productive TCRs, according to a later genetic analysis. Sequencing depth was assumed to be roughly uniform across donors in the presence/absence analyses, though that assumption may not hold. Some IMGT-functional V segments, including TRBV6-2 and TRBV6-3, could not be distinguished by the 87-base-pair reads and were therefore excluded. The sequencing pipeline was judged likely to have produced a cluster of highly shared sequence variants as a technical artifact. An association between a missense DCLRE1C variant and V-gene and J-gene trimming of TCR beta chains was found in a later genetic analysis and replicated in an independent cohort. A later analysis found that HLA-associated TCR beta chains were more clonally expanded and had lower generation probabilities than equally common non-associated chains. In a later analysis, several top co-occurrence clusters were reported to appear linked to parvovirus B19, influenza, CMV and Epstein-Barr virus. In vitro tests confirmed that a few of the cytomegalovirus-associated TCR beta chains recognize cytomegalovirus antigens. In the study, about 150 TCR beta chains were listed as associated with cytomegalovirus. Across donors, most TCR sequences were observed very rarely, whereas some public TCRs were present in many individuals. Because counts were too low, about 18 rarely observed V segments, including chromosome 9 orphons, were left out of the earlier analysis of 587 of the donors. The classifier was reported to diagnose cytomegalovirus status with high specificity and sensitivity in both the original and validation cohorts. The cohort was sequenced for TCR beta chains only, and without alpha or paired-chain data the features that could be detected were limited. Linkage disequilibrium might explain the correlated functional status among segregating V segments, but an unknown experimental factor could not be ruled out. A further reported finding was that TCR beta sequences accurately predicted the HLA-A and HLA-B alleles for most subjects in the first cohort. CMV serostatus was the only immune exposure information available for the cohort.

In regard to this clone: Which antigen it targets is not known. Qualities for individual bases were not recorded, and no much larger clone is one base off.

Trimming takes 8 bases from V and 2 bases from J, and the germline ends sit 9 bases apart. Taken from the germline V gene (reference sequence), the CDR1 and CDR2 loops are DFQATT and SNEGSKA. The CDR3 spans 11 residues, from the cysteine through the phenylalanine. Here the CDR3 DNA is all that survives: 33 bases in frame from base 1. The library was made by the immunoSEQ multiplex PCR assay. For the multiplex PCR, a mixture combining 60 forward primers for TCR Vbeta segments and 13 reverse primers for TCR Jbeta segments was used. The CDR3 region of rearranged TCR beta genes was amplified from genomic DNA by a multiplex PCR assay. The Illumina HiSeq System was used to sequence the amplified TCR beta libraries as 87-base-pair reads. The authors' analysis ran thus. A later analysis tallied tens of millions of unique TCR beta chains across the 666 repertoires, and about 10 million of those chains were shared by two or more donors. A nearest-neighbor algorithm error-corrected the raw reads and collapsed the reads into unique sequences, merging closely related sequences to remove PCR and sequencing errors. V, D and J gene segments were assigned by aligning CDR3 sequences to IMGT reference sequences. For a sequence to be retained, a match of at least six nucleotides was required to both a V gene segment and a J gene segment. Rearrangements were classified as productive when the CDR3 lacked stop codons and remained in frame with V and J, and all other rearrangements were classified as non-productive. CDR3 was defined according to IMGT convention as the region running from the second conserved V-encoded cysteine to the conserved J-encoded phenylalanine. Sequences without an unambiguous match to a single V gene segment were excluded from the earlier analysis of a few hundred of the donors. An earlier analysis of several hundred of the donors called V segments functional above 56.7% productive rearrangements and segregating when the between-donor standard deviation exceeded 5%. To diagnose cytomegalovirus status from the catalog of TCR beta chain sequences, a statistical classification framework was built. In a later analysis, TCR nucleotide sequences were compared against IMGT/GENE-DB human TR gene sequences so that V and J genes could be assigned. In a later analysis, CDR3 sequences and most-parsimonious VDJ recombination scenarios were assigned using the TCRdist pipeline. In a later analysis, every TCR beta chain was defined by the combination of its CDR3 amino acid sequence and its V-gene family, and reads without a unique V-gene family were dropped. To address suspected cross-contamination and a sequencing artifact, a later analysis removed roughly 640 highly shared, low-generation-probability nucleotide sequences. A later analysis calculated a clonal expansion index for each public chain from normalized within-repertoire ranks of inferred template counts. A later analysis computed generation probabilities with a VDJ recombination model fitted to out-of-frame rearrangements, and checked the results against IGoR. In a later analysis, hypergeometric tests were used to score TCR-TCR, TCR-HLA and TCR-CMV co-occurrence, with a repertoire-size bias correction applied to TCR pairs. A later analysis estimated false discovery rates by permuting HLA or CMV assignments 20 times. In a later analysis, co-occurring TCRs were grouped with DBSCAN, and TCRdist sequence similarity was added when clustering was performed within HLA-allele-positive subsets. For co-occurrence clustering, repertoires with fewer than 30,000 or more than 120,000 public chains were excluded, along with about five repertoires with anomalous nucleotide sharing. TCRdb stores this immuneACCESS table with in-frame sequences only. Part of the clones is absent; in the studies checked, under half of the shortfall reflects unresolved V genes, and no reason is known for the rest. Clone size and V and J calls were adopted from that table, with D and trimming inferred from the DNA. The sample table records about 200,000 clones; approximately 85% of these occur just once. The ten top clones hold around 2.7% of the sample.

The cohort comprised some 680 healthy bone marrow donors. At the time of sampling, every cohort member was nominally healthy, though immune exposures that went unrecorded were likely present. The donor tested CMV seronegative, placing the donor among the 350 to 400 seronegative members of the cohort. Every donor gave a peripheral blood sample, and the peripheral blood mononuclear cells from that sample were used for TCR beta sequencing. Genomic DNA was extracted from the blood cell samples with the Qiagen DNeasy Blood Extraction Kit. The rearrangement joined TRBV20-1 to TRBJ1-1, with no D gene named confidently. The material sequenced was PBMCs. This sequence originates from a middle-aged woman in good health and CMV-seronegative. The sequenced DNA: TGCAGTACGCGCGATAACACTGAAGCTTTCTTT. It encodes CSTRDNTEAFF.